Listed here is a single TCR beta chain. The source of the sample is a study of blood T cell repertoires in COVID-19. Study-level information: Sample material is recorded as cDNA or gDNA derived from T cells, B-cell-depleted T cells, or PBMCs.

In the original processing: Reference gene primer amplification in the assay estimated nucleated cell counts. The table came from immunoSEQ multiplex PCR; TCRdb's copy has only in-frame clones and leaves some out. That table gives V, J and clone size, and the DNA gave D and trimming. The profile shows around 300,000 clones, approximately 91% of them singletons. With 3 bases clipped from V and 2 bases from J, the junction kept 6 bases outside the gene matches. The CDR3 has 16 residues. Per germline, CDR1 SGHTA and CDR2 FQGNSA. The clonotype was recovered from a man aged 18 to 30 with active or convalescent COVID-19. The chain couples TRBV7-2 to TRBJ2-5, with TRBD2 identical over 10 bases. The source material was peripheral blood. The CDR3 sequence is CASSLGSGGGQETQYF. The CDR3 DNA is TGTGCCAGCAGCTTGGGGAGCGGGGGGGGACAAGAGACCCAGTACTTC.